A selection of T cell receptor beta chains follows, all from one sample in a study of T cell responses to AZD1222 COVID-19 vaccine. Profiling relied on immunoSEQ multiplex PCR, and the TCRdb table lists in-frame clones only, not all of them. The sample contains some 140,000 clones, 86% of which appear only once. Specimen: peripheral blood, collected on day 0 of MenACWY control vaccination. The receptors shown here come from an adult in good health. CDR3s leave out the opening cysteine and the closing phenylalanine or tryptophan. The order of the fields is D gene, CDR3 length, V gene, CDR3 protein. D genes are given only for firm matches.

NA 13 TRBV28 ASLSPAQGFQPQH
TRBD1 15 TRBV9 ASSVARGTASGNTIY
NA 14 TRBV4-1 ASSHRWVGNTGELF
TRBD1 11 TRBV2 ASTSGGGRGYT
NA 11 TRBV7-2 ASSGRVNQPQH
NA 11 TRBV19 ATKWSGGETQY
TRBD1 11 TRBV11-2 ASSSTGRTEAF
TRBD2 13 TRBV5-1 ASSLEGLAGDEQY
NA 10 TRBV2 ASGAANYGYT
NA 13 TRBV30 AWSEVRGMVYEQY
NA 11 TRBV5-4 ASSLEGRETQY
TRBD1 16 TRBV6-2/TRBV6-3 ASSFLPDRAEEKEKLF
NA 11 TRBV5-1 ASQVGPGDTQY
TRBD2 13 TRBV7-2 ASSLAPAGVYEQY
TRBD2 13 TRBV7-2 ASSLRLAGGETQY
TRBD1 12 TRBV5-1 ASGSTGMNTEAF
NA 12 TRBV11-3 ASGPGSGANVLT
NA 10 TRBV7-9 ASSLGQGPGF